The clone carrying this T cell receptor beta chain was detected once. In the original analysis: Counts of nucleated cells, estimated from reference gene primer amplification, were obtained. Only in-frame clones appear in the TCRdb table, and some are missing; sequencing was by immunoSEQ multiplex PCR. V and J calls and clone size are as listed in that table; D and trimming were resolved from the DNA. The sample holds about 190,000 clones, 86% seen once. Between the trimmed V and J ends, which lost 4 bases and 9 bases, there was a span of 18 bases. Germline values: CDR1 MGHRA, CDR2 YSYEKL. The CDR3 is 14 amino acids. This record comes from a study of blood T cell repertoires in COVID-19. Whole-study context: Either two negative PCRs, clearance, or symptom resolution qualified Cohort 3 donors as recovered. The origin of the acute and convalescent COVID-19 samples was the United States, Italy and Spain.

Individuals aged roughly 18 to 90 years were recruited from roughly 22 US areas. The receptor's source is a woman aged 40 to 50 in a cohort exposed to, infected with or recovered from COVID-19 (not recorded which). This rearrangement joins TRBV4-1 to TRBJ2-5, with a tentative D call TRBD1 (5 bases). The sample comprised PBMCs or T cells enriched from blood (not recorded which). The CDR3 here is CASSPPRAGIAQYF. The CDR3 coding sequence is TGCGCCAGCAGCCCCCCCCGAGCAGGGATTGCCCAGTACTTC.